Listed below are T cell receptor beta chains from one sample, sequenced in a study of T cells after posttransplantation cyclophosphamide. Generated by immunoSEQ multiplex PCR, the TCRdb table keeps only in-frame clones and is missing some. The sample yields 3,200 or so clones, without any singletons. Sequencing used PBMCs, obtained 84 days after allogeneic stem cell transplant with posttransplant cyclophosphamide. Source of these receptors: a female patient aged 35-55 years who received an allogeneic stem cell transplant from a related donor, was CMV-positive, and had no GVHD. Some T cells could come from the graft donor. Each CDR3 is given with its conserved first and last residue. D genes are given only for firm matches. A row's size may be missing; if present it is once, few, many or a size class.

clone_size d_call j_call v_call cdr3_aa cdr3_nt
. . TRBJ1-5 TRBV29-1 CSAGDWGDQPQHF TGCAGCGCTGGTGATTGGGGGGACCAGCCCCAGCATTTT
many TRBD2 TRBJ2-1 TRBV12-3/TRBV12-4 CASSLGGGGNYNEQFF TGTGCCAGCAGTTTAGGGGGCGGGGGGAACTACAATGAGCAGTTCTTC
few . TRBJ1-2 TRBV9 CASSVTGRANYGYTF TGTGCCAGCAGCGTTACAGGGAGAGCTAACTATGGCTACACCTTC
many . TRBJ2-7 TRBV5-6 CASSFYNSYEQYF TGTGCCAGCAGCTTCTACAACAGCTACGAGCAGTACTTC
. TRBD1 TRBJ2-3 TRBV5-1 CASSPDRGTDTQYF TGCGCCAGCAGCCCGGACAGGGGGACAGATACGCAGTATTTT
many . TRBJ1-3 TRBV5-1 CASSLEAGASGNTIYF TGCGCCAGCAGCTTGGAGGCAGGGGCCTCTGGAAACACCATATATTTT
many TRBD2 TRBJ2-1 TRBV4-1 CTSSQDKGGLAVYNEQFF TGCACCAGCAGCCAAGATAAAGGAGGGCTAGCGGTCTACAATGAGCAGTTCTTC
few . TRBJ2-6 TRBV6-2/TRBV6-3 CASRDLYRALNSGANVLTF TGTGCCAGCAGGGATCTGTACAGGGCCCTCAACTCTGGGGCCAACGTCCTGACTTTC
many TRBD1 TRBJ2-1 TRBV19 CASSISQGIGNEQFF TGTGCCAGTAGTATTTCACAGGGGATAGGCAATGAGCAGTTCTTC
many TRBD1 TRBJ2-7 TRBV9 CVISFKQGTAYEQYF TGTGTCATTAGTTTCAAACAGGGGACGGCATACGAGCAGTACTTC
many TRBD2 TRBJ2-7 TRBV7-9 CASSLGNSGSSYEQYF TGTGCCAGCAGCTTAGGTAATAGCGGGAGCTCCTACGAGCAGTACTTC
many TRBD1 TRBJ1-1 TRBV29-1 CSVSGTGALGTEAFF TGCAGCGTTTCCGGGACAGGGGCCCTGGGCACTGAAGCTTTCTTT
many . TRBJ1-1 TRBV4-1 CASREGRGTEAFF TGCGCCAGCAGGGAGGGTCGGGGCACTGAAGCTTTCTTT
many TRBD2 TRBJ2-1 TRBV27 CASTTSGAYNEQFF TGTGCCAGCACGACTAGCGGAGCATACAATGAGCAGTTCTTC
many . TRBJ1-1 TRBV29-1 CSVSSTSNTEAFF TGCAGCGTTTCCTCCACTTCGAACACTGAAGCTTTCTTT
many TRBD1 TRBJ1-1 TRBV6-1 CASSEGWNRGTEAFF TGTGCCAGCAGTGAAGGATGGAACAGGGGGACTGAAGCTTTCTTT
many . TRBJ2-2 TRBV7-2 CASSLGPGRDTGELFF TGTGCCAGCAGCTTAGGCCCGGGCAGGGACACCGGGGAGCTGTTTTTT
many TRBD1 TRBJ2-6 TRBV13 CASSLLRDRAGSGANVLTF TGTGCCAGCAGCTTACTCCGCGACAGGGCCGGCTCTGGGGCCAACGTCCTGACTTTC
many . TRBJ2-5 TRBV6-2/TRBV6-3 CASASGGAGETQYF TGTGCCAGCGCCTCTGGGGGGGCGGGTGAGACCCAGTACTTC
many . TRBJ2-7 TRBV9 CAIIFKQETAYEQYF TGTGCCATTATTTTCAAACAGGAGACGGCATACGAGCAGTACTTC
many . TRBJ1-1 TRBV19 CASSIDLQPLNTEAFF TGTGCCAGTAGTATAGACCTACAGCCCTTGAACACTGAAGCTTTCTTT
many TRBD1 TRBJ2-4 TRBV5-1 CASSLGQGAGDIQYF TGCGCCAGCAGCTTGGGGCAGGGGGCCGGAGACATTCAGTACTTC
many TRBD2 TRBJ2-1 TRBV5-6 CASSFRLAGGVSEQFF TGTGCCAGCAGCTTCCGACTAGCGGGGGGGGTCAGTGAGCAGTTCTTC
many . TRBJ1-2 TRBV2 CASSSGGYYGYTF TGTGCCAGCAGCTCTGGGGGGTATTATGGCTACACCTTC
many TRBD1 TRBJ1-1 TRBV18 CASSLDRTNTEAFF TGTGCCAGCTCTCTGGACAGGACGAACACTGAAGCTTTCTTT
many . TRBJ1-1 TRBV7-9 CASSLTTGKTFF TGTGCCAGCAGTCTGACCACAGGGAAAACTTTCTTT
many . TRBJ1-3 TRBV14 CASSQLVRGNTIYF TGTGCCAGCAGCCAACTGGTCCGGGGAAACACCATATATTTT
many . TRBJ2-1 TRBV29-1 CSVEEDTSSYNEQFF TGCAGCGTTGAAGAGGACACGAGCTCCTACAATGAGCAGTTCTTC
many . TRBJ1-5 TRBV2 CASSETGFNQPQHF TGTGCCAGCAGTGAAACAGGGTTCAATCAGCCCCAGCATTTT
. . TRBJ2-1 TRBV7-2 CASSLGLDYSYNEQFF TGTGCCAGCAGCCTAGGACTCGATTACTCCTACAATGAGCAGTTCTTC
many . TRBJ1-6 TRBV28 CASSLLGDRYNSPLHF TGTGCCAGCAGTTTACTTGGAGACAGGTATAATTCACCCCTCCACTTT
hyperexpanded TRBD1 TRBJ2-1 TRBV27 CASSRTGSALAYNEQFF TGTGCCAGCAGTCGGACAGGGAGTGCCTTAGCCTACAATGAGCAGTTCTTC
few . TRBJ2-3 TRBV5-3 CARSQGIGGGGTDTQYF TGTGCCAGAAGCCAGGGAATAGGGGGCGGGGGCACAGATACGCAGTATTTT
many . TRBJ1-6 TRBV25-1 CASSGGATYSPLHF TGTGCCAGCAGTGGCGGGGCGACCTATTCACCCCTCCACTTT
many . TRBJ1-1 TRBV11-2 CASSLRVNTEAFF TGTGCCAGCAGCTTAAGGGTGAACACTGAAGCTTTCTTT
few . TRBJ2-2 TRBV28 CASTRDQGSGTGELFF TGTGCCAGCACGAGGGACCAGGGGAGTGGAACCGGGGAGCTGTTTTTT
many . TRBJ2-7 TRBV19 CASSSRDMGYEQYF TGTGCCAGTAGTTCCCGGGACATGGGATACGAGCAGTACTTC
many TRBD1 TRBJ2-7 TRBV7-9 CASSPEDRPTYEQYF TGTGCCAGCAGCCCTGAGGACAGGCCTACCTACGAGCAGTACTTC
few . TRBJ2-5 TRBV24-1 CATSAAVGETQYF TGTGCCACCAGTGCGGCGGTCGGCGAGACCCAGTACTTC
many . TRBJ2-1 TRBV7-9 CASSSPGSSGHYNEQFF TGTGCCAGCAGCTCCCCCGGGAGTAGCGGACACTACAATGAGCAGTTCTTC
many . TRBJ1-2 TRBV6-1 CASSEVGAQGYTF TGTGCCAGCAGTGAGGTAGGGGCCCAAGGCTACACCTTC
. . TRBJ2-2 TRBV11-3 CASSLEVSSPGTGELFF TGTGCCAGCAGCTTAGAGGTCAGCTCGCCGGGCACCGGGGAGCTGTTTTTT
many . TRBJ2-1 TRBV9 CASSVGVVQGRYEQFF TGTGCCAGCAGCGTAGGGGTAGTGCAGGGGAGGTATGAGCAGTTCTTC
many TRBD2 TRBJ2-1 TRBV12-3/TRBV12-4 CASSLLAGDYNEQFF TGTGCCAGCAGTTTACTAGCGGGGGACTACAATGAGCAGTTCTTC
many . TRBJ1-2 TRBV12-5 CASALDSSTYTF TGTGCTAGTGCCCTGGACAGTTCAACCTACACCTTC
. TRBD1 TRBJ1-5 TRBV12-3/TRBV12-4 CASRTGTGDNQPQHF TGTGCCAGCAGAACCGGGACAGGGGACAATCAGCCCCAGCATTTT
many TRBD2 TRBJ2-1 TRBV5-8 CASSYLAGGFNEQFF TGTGCCAGCAGCTATCTAGCGGGGGGGTTCAATGAGCAGTTCTTC
few TRBD1 TRBJ1-2 TRBV7-2 CASSLEQGLGGGYTF TGTGCCAGCAGCTTAGAACAGGGGCTAGGTGGGGGCTACACCTTC
few . TRBJ2-3 TRBV11-3 CASSLNRVNTQYF TGTGCCAGCAGCTTAAATCGGGTCAATACGCAGTATTTT
many . TRBJ1-1 TRBV14 CASSGTRGGWSEAFF TGTGCCAGCAGCGGAACCCGGGGAGGTTGGTCTGAAGCTTTCTTT
medium-sized . TRBJ2-7 TRBV5-4 CASRLANRAPDEQYF TGTGCCAGCAGACTAGCGAACAGGGCCCCCGACGAGCAGTACTTC
many TRBD1 TRBJ1-1 TRBV6-5 CASKGTGENTEAFF TGTGCCAGCAAAGGGACAGGGGAGAACACTGAAGCTTTCTTT
many TRBD1 TRBJ1-1 TRBV20-1 CSATRDSEAFF TGCAGTGCTACCCGGGACAGTGAAGCTTTCTTT
many TRBD1 TRBJ1-5 TRBV7-6 CASSLGSTGVGQPQHF TGTGCCAGCAGCTTAGGGTCAACAGGGGTAGGTCAGCCCCAGCATTTT